The 2 T cell receptor beta chains listed next were all sequenced from one sample in a study of blood T cells in healthy people across ages. With a J-beta primer mix and a sample-barcoded 5' primer, a second PCR ran about 6 to 11 cycles. TCRdb called the 5' RACE reads again in MiXCR, with one record for every CDR3 protein. The sample consists of about 730,000 distinct CDR3 sequences, around 46% of them appearing once. The sequencing input was blood. The receptors derive from an older woman in good health.

The chain employs TRBV20-1 and TRBJ1-5; 8 bases line up with TRBD1. CDR3 length: 14 residues. J gave up 2 bases and V 5 bases, and 5 bases lay outside the gene matches. From germline, CDR1 is DFQATT and CDR2 SNEGSKA (reference sequence). The CDR3 loop reads CSALTTGGNQPQHF. The CDR3 DNA is TGCAGTGCTCTGACGACAGGGGGCAATCAGCCCCAGCATTTT.

The CDR3 loop reads CASSLTTGTSQGDTQYF. Written as DNA, the CDR3 is TGTGCCAGCAGCTTGACCACCGGGACATCACAAGGAGATACGCAGTATTTT. The rearrangement uses TRBV5-6 and TRBJ2-3, with TRBD1 as a possible D gene (6 bases). The germline CDR1 and CDR2 sequences are SGHDT and YYEEEE. The CDR3 consists of 17 residues. V gave up 1 base and J gave up 5 bases, with 20 bases separating them.